These T cell receptor beta chains were read from a single sample in a study of cytomegalovirus exposure and HLA in healthy donors. Method: immunoSEQ multiplex PCR; TCRdb's copy keeps in-frame clones and lacks some. The table has 90,000 to 130,000 clones, 65% to 80% seen once. The sample comprised PBMCs. The receptors here all came from a man aged 25 to 45 in good health and CMV-seropositive. Each CDR3 is given with its conserved first and last residue. Each record gives: V gene, D gene, J gene, clone size, CDR3 DNA, CDR3 protein. D genes are given only for firm matches. Rows may omit the clone size; those that give it use once, few, many or a size class.

v_gene: TRBV6-5
d_gene: TRBD1
j_gene: TRBJ1-2
abundance: .
CDR3nt: TGTGCCAGCAGTTATTTGGGACAGGGAGAAGACGGCTACACCTTC
CDR3aa: CASSYLGQGEDGYTF

v_gene: TRBV7-9
d_gene: TRBD2
j_gene: TRBJ2-1
abundance: .
CDR3nt: TGTGCCAGCAGCTTAATGGTTAGCGGGGGAAATGAGCAGTTCTTC
CDR3aa: CASSLMVSGGNEQFF

v_gene: TRBV7-9
d_gene: TRBD2
j_gene: TRBJ2-1
abundance: .
CDR3nt: TGTGCCAGCAGCTTAAGCGGGGGGTGGGGGCACAATGAGCAGTTCTTC
CDR3aa: CASSLSGGWGHNEQFF

v_gene: TRBV10-3
d_gene: .
j_gene: TRBJ1-5
abundance: once
CDR3nt: TGTGCCATTCGAAGGCGGGGCAGGGTAAAGCCCCAGCATTTT
CDR3aa: CAIRRRGRVKPQHF

v_gene: TRBV5-6
d_gene: .
j_gene: TRBJ2-3
abundance: .
CDR3nt: TGTGCCAGCAGCTTGGTGCGAGTGGGGGGAGATACGCAGTATTTT
CDR3aa: CASSLVRVGGDTQYF

v_gene: TRBV25-1
d_gene: .
j_gene: TRBJ1-2
abundance: .
CDR3nt: TGTGCCAGCAGTGACAGGGGCGAAGGCTATGGCTACACCTTC
CDR3aa: CASSDRGEGYGYTF

v_gene: TRBV29-1
d_gene: TRBD1
j_gene: TRBJ1-2
abundance: .
CDR3nt: TGCAGCGTTGAAGCGACAGGGGCTGGCTACACCTTC
CDR3aa: CSVEATGAGYTF

v_gene: TRBV27
d_gene: .
j_gene: TRBJ1-5
abundance: .
CDR3nt: TGTGCCAGCCGCTGGGGGGGTTCGGATCAGCCCCAGCATTTT
CDR3aa: CASRWGGSDQPQHF

v_gene: TRBV2
d_gene: .
j_gene: TRBJ1-1
abundance: .
CDR3nt: TGTGCCAGCACCGTGGCTTTCTTT
CDR3aa: CASTVAFF

v_gene: TRBV19
d_gene: .
j_gene: TRBJ2-4
abundance: .
CDR3nt: TGTGCCAGTAGTGATCAACAAGAAGCCAAAAACATTCAGTACTTC
CDR3aa: CASSDQQEAKNIQYF

v_gene: TRBV29-1
d_gene: .
j_gene: TRBJ1-3
abundance: .
CDR3nt: TGCAGCGGGGCAGACTCTGGAAACACCATATATTTT
CDR3aa: CSGADSGNTIYF

v_gene: TRBV7-6
d_gene: TRBD2
j_gene: TRBJ2-5
abundance: .
CDR3nt: TGTGCCAGCAGCTCACCGGCGGGGGGGGGTTTAGTTGTGGAAGAGACCCAGTACTTC
CDR3aa: CASSSPAGGGLVVEETQYF

v_gene: TRBV19
d_gene: .
j_gene: TRBJ2-6
abundance: .
CDR3nt: TGTGCCAGTAGTATAGTAGGGGATTCATTCTCTGGGGCCAACGTCCTGACTTTC
CDR3aa: CASSIVGDSFSGANVLTF

v_gene: TRBV5-1
d_gene: .
j_gene: TRBJ2-5
abundance: few
CDR3nt: TGCGCCAGCAGCCCTCAGGTAGGGGCAGACGAGACCCAGTACTTC
CDR3aa: CASSPQVGADETQYF

v_gene: TRBV4-1
d_gene: TRBD1
j_gene: TRBJ2-5
abundance: .
CDR3nt: TGCGCCAGCAGCCAAGACAGGGTTTCGGACAGGGTCCAAGAGACCCAGTACTTC
CDR3aa: CASSQDRVSDRVQETQYF

v_gene: TRBV5-1
d_gene: .
j_gene: TRBJ2-5
abundance: .
CDR3nt: TGCGCCAGCAGCTTGTCGGGGGTCGGAGGAGAGACCCAGTACTTC
CDR3aa: CASSLSGVGGETQYF

v_gene: TRBV7-4
d_gene: .
j_gene: TRBJ1-2
abundance: few
CDR3nt: TGTGCCAGCAGCTTAATGTGGCCGACTAACTATGGCTACACCTTC
CDR3aa: CASSLMWPTNYGYTF

v_gene: TRBV2
d_gene: .
j_gene: TRBJ2-2
abundance: .
CDR3nt: TGTGCCAGCAGTCGAACTGGGAACACCGGGGAGCTGTTTTTT
CDR3aa: CASSRTGNTGELFF

v_gene: TRBV19
d_gene: TRBD1
j_gene: TRBJ2-5
abundance: .
CDR3nt: TGTGCCAGTAGTAGAGGGGACAGGGGGGTAGAGACCCAGTACTTC
CDR3aa: CASSRGDRGVETQYF

v_gene: TRBV6-5
d_gene: TRBD2
j_gene: TRBJ2-7
abundance: .
CDR3nt: TGTGCCAGCAGTGTTAGCGGGGGATCCTACGAGCAGTACTTC
CDR3aa: CASSVSGGSYEQYF

v_gene: TRBV7-3
d_gene: TRBD1
j_gene: TRBJ2-5
abundance: .
CDR3nt: TGTGCCAGCAGGTCTAAAGGGGGCGAACAGTACTTC
CDR3aa: CASRSKGGEQYF

v_gene: TRBV5-4
d_gene: TRBD2
j_gene: TRBJ2-3
abundance: few
CDR3nt: TGTGCCAGCAGCTTCCGGACTAGCGGGGGGCCCAAGAGCACAGATACGCAGTATTTT
CDR3aa: CASSFRTSGGPKSTDTQYF

v_gene: TRBV5-1
d_gene: TRBD1
j_gene: TRBJ2-7
abundance: .
CDR3nt: TGCGCCAGCAGCGCCGGGACAGAGCTTGGGCAGTACTTC
CDR3aa: CASSAGTELGQYF

v_gene: TRBV4-1
d_gene: .
j_gene: TRBJ1-6
abundance: .
CDR3nt: TGCGCCAGCAGCCAAGATGGTAGTTCACCCCTCCACTTT
CDR3aa: CASSQDGSSPLHF

v_gene: TRBV25-1
d_gene: .
j_gene: TRBJ2-1
abundance: .
CDR3nt: TGTGCCAGCAGTGAACAGGACACGCTCTCCTACAATGAGCAGTTCTTC
CDR3aa: CASSEQDTLSYNEQFF

v_gene: TRBV13
d_gene: .
j_gene: TRBJ1-2
abundance: .
CDR3nt: TGTGCCAGCAGCCGGGGACAAAACTATGGCTACACCTTC
CDR3aa: CASSRGQNYGYTF

v_gene: TRBV5-1
d_gene: TRBD2
j_gene: TRBJ2-3
abundance: .
CDR3nt: TGCGCCAGCAGGCACCTAGCGGGTTATAGCACAGATACGCAGTATTTT
CDR3aa: CASRHLAGYSTDTQYF

v_gene: TRBV19
d_gene: .
j_gene: TRBJ2-3
abundance: medium-sized
CDR3nt: TGTGCCAGTAGTCTTGTTAGGGGCCTAGATACGCAGTATTTT
CDR3aa: CASSLVRGLDTQYF

v_gene: TRBV10-3
d_gene: .
j_gene: TRBJ1-3
abundance: .
CDR3nt: TGTGCCATCAGGTCGCCCTACTCTGGAAACACCATATATTTT
CDR3aa: CAIRSPYSGNTIYF

v_gene: TRBV7-3
d_gene: TRBD2
j_gene: TRBJ2-1
abundance: .
CDR3nt: TGTGCCAGCAGCTCAACGGGGGGGCCGGCGAATGAGCAGTTCTTC
CDR3aa: CASSSTGGPANEQFF

v_gene: TRBV27
d_gene: .
j_gene: TRBJ1-2
abundance: .
CDR3nt: TGTGCCAGCAGTTTGGCTTTCCCGGGGGACTCGGGAGGCTACACCTTC
CDR3aa: CASSLAFPGDSGGYTF

v_gene: TRBV5-6
d_gene: .
j_gene: TRBJ2-4
abundance: .
CDR3nt: TGTGCCAGCACCAGGCGGGAAGCCAAAAACATTCAGTACTTC
CDR3aa: CASTRREAKNIQYF

v_gene: TRBV21-1
d_gene: .
j_gene: TRBJ1-1
abundance: .
CDR3nt: TGTGCCAGCAGCAAAGGGCAGAACGCTTTCTTT
CDR3aa: CASSKGQNAFF

v_gene: TRBV10-3
d_gene: .
j_gene: TRBJ2-2
abundance: .
CDR3nt: TGTGCCATCAGTACGGGGGAGGACACCGGGGAGCTGTTTTTT
CDR3aa: CAISTGEDTGELFF

v_gene: TRBV6-6
d_gene: .
j_gene: TRBJ2-5
abundance: .
CDR3nt: TGTGCCAGCAGTTACTCGTCCGGGGGGACACAAGAGACCCAGTACTTC
CDR3aa: CASSYSSGGTQETQYF

v_gene: TRBV5-1
d_gene: TRBD1
j_gene: TRBJ2-7
abundance: .
CDR3nt: TGCGCCAGCAGCTGGGGACAGGGAGGCTACGAGCAGTACTTC
CDR3aa: CASSWGQGGYEQYF

v_gene: TRBV6-5
d_gene: TRBD1
j_gene: TRBJ2-7
abundance: .
CDR3nt: TGTGCCAGCAGGCCCGGGACAGTTTCCGAGCAGTACTTC
CDR3aa: CASRPGTVSEQYF

v_gene: TRBV11-1
d_gene: .
j_gene: TRBJ1-4
abundance: .
CDR3nt: TGTGCCAGCAGCCGCGGCAGGGCAACTAATGAAAAACTGTTTTTT
CDR3aa: CASSRGRATNEKLFF

v_gene: TRBV6-5
d_gene: .
j_gene: TRBJ2-7
abundance: .
CDR3nt: TGTGCCAGCAGTTACAATATAGGGGTCTACGAGCAGTACTTC
CDR3aa: CASSYNIGVYEQYF

v_gene: TRBV10-1
d_gene: TRBD1
j_gene: TRBJ1-2
abundance: .
CDR3nt: TGCGCCAGCAGTGAGAGACAGGGTGTTGGCTACACCTTC
CDR3aa: CASSERQGVGYTF

v_gene: TRBV27
d_gene: .
j_gene: TRBJ1-1
abundance: .
CDR3nt: TGTGCCAGCACGAGGACAGCCGCGAACACTGAAGCTTTCTTT
CDR3aa: CASTRTAANTEAFF

v_gene: TRBV28
d_gene: .
j_gene: TRBJ2-5
abundance: .
CDR3nt: TGTGCCAGCAGTTCCCTCCAGGGGCTCCAAGAGACCCAGTACTTC
CDR3aa: CASSSLQGLQETQYF

v_gene: TRBV20-1
d_gene: TRBD1
j_gene: TRBJ2-7
abundance: .
CDR3nt: TGCAGTGTAGACAGGGGGGACAAGCAGTACTTC
CDR3aa: CSVDRGDKQYF

v_gene: TRBV5-1
d_gene: .
j_gene: TRBJ1-5
abundance: .
CDR3nt: TGCGCCAGCAGCTTGATCGGGGAAGCTTATAGCAATCAGCCCCAGCATTTT
CDR3aa: CASSLIGEAYSNQPQHF

v_gene: TRBV9
d_gene: .
j_gene: TRBJ2-1
abundance: .
CDR3nt: TGTGCCAGCAGCGACTCCTGGACACCGACCTACAATGAGCAGTTCTTC
CDR3aa: CASSDSWTPTYNEQFF

v_gene: TRBV6-6
d_gene: .
j_gene: TRBJ2-5
abundance: .
CDR3nt: TGTGCCAGCAGTTACTCGGGAAGCGGACTACAAGAGACCCAGTACTTC
CDR3aa: CASSYSGSGLQETQYF

v_gene: TRBV27
d_gene: .
j_gene: TRBJ2-1
abundance: .
CDR3nt: TGTGCCAGCTCAATTTCCCCCATACGGAGTATAGAGTTCTTC
CDR3aa: CASSISPIRSIEFF

v_gene: TRBV6-1
d_gene: .
j_gene: TRBJ1-2
abundance: .
CDR3nt: TGTGCCAGCAGCGTTACAGATAACTATGGCTACACCTTC
CDR3aa: CASSVTDNYGYTF

v_gene: TRBV7-8
d_gene: TRBD1
j_gene: TRBJ2-2
abundance: .
CDR3nt: TGTGCCAGCAGCGGGGACAGATTGAACACCGGGGAGCTGTTTTTT
CDR3aa: CASSGDRLNTGELFF

v_gene: TRBV7-7
d_gene: .
j_gene: TRBJ2-2
abundance: .
CDR3nt: TGTGCTAGCAGCTTACTAAAGGGGGAGCTGTTTTTT
CDR3aa: CASSLLKGELFF

v_gene: TRBV7-8
d_gene: .
j_gene: TRBJ2-2
abundance: once
CDR3nt: TGTGCCAGCAGCTGGCGGGGGTGGGGGGCGGTTGGCACCGGGGAGCTGTTTTTT
CDR3aa: CASSWRGWGAVGTGELFF

v_gene: TRBV5-1
d_gene: .
j_gene: TRBJ2-7
abundance: .
CDR3nt: TGCGCCAGCAGCTTGGGCGGATCCGAGCAGTACTTC
CDR3aa: CASSLGGSEQYF

v_gene: TRBV6-1
d_gene: TRBD1
j_gene: TRBJ2-7
abundance: .
CDR3nt: TGTGCCAGCAGTGAGGACAGGGGGGAATACGAGCAGTACTTC
CDR3aa: CASSEDRGEYEQYF

v_gene: TRBV6-5
d_gene: TRBD2
j_gene: TRBJ2-1
abundance: .
CDR3nt: TGTGCCAGCAGTTACTCGGGGGGGGACTACAATGAGCAGTTCTTC
CDR3aa: CASSYSGGDYNEQFF

v_gene: TRBV4-2
d_gene: TRBD2
j_gene: TRBJ2-3
abundance: .
CDR3nt: TGTGCCAGCAGCCCGCCCGCGGGGGGCTTCACAGATACGCAGTATTTT
CDR3aa: CASSPPAGGFTDTQYF